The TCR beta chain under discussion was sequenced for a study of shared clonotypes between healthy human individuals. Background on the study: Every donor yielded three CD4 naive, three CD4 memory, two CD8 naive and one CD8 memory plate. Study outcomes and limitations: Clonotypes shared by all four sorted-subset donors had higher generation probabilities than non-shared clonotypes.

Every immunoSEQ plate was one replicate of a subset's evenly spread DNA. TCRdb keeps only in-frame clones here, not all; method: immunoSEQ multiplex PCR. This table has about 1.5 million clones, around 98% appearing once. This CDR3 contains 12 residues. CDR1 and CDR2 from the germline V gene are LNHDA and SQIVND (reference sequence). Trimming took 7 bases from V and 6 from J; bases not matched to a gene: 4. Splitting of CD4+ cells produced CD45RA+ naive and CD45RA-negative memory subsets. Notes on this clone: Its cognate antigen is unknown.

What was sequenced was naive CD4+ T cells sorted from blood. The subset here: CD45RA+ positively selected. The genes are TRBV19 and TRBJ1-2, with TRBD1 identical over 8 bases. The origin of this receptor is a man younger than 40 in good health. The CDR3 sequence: CASTSTGDGYTF. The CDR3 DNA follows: TGTGCCAGTACCTCGACAGGGGATGGCTACACCTTC.